What follows are 13 T cell receptor beta chains derived from one specimen sequenced in a study of beta chain features in type 1 diabetes. General study points: TCRB CDR3 length was moderately but significantly reduced in all four CD4+ subsets of Type 1 diabetes patients.

These receptors lack a known antigen. The sequenced template was cDNA made from the entire isolated RNA. Sequencing was performed with immunoSEQ multiplex PCR; in TCRdb, only in-frame clones are kept and a portion is missing. The sample shows tens of thousands of clones, approximately 45% of them seen only once. The sample comprised Tregs from blood. The receptors here all came from a man under 40 with type 1 diabetes.

This chain connects TRBV7-3 to TRBJ2-2; 9 positions match TRBD1. The CDR3 consists of 15 residues. The V and J ends lost 5 bases and 4 bases, in that order; junction bases with no gene match: 5. CDR1 is SGHTA, CDR2 FQGTGA, per germline. The DNA of the CDR3 is TGTGCCAGCAGCCCGGGACAGGGTGGCACCGGGGAGCTGTTTTTT. This encodes CASSPGQGGTGELFF.

The chain has TRBV6-1 and TRBJ2-3; 9 bases are shared with TRBD1. The CDR3 is made up of 15 amino acids. V was clipped by 8 bases and J by 4 bases; unmatched bases: 10. Germline V gene lookup returns CDR1 MNHNS and CDR2 SASEGT. DNA of the CDR3: TGTGCCAGCTCCCTCCGACAGGGGGAATCAGATACGCAGTATTTT. It codes for CASSLRQGESDTQYF.

The table lists this clone with a few counts. The gene calls are TRBV5-1 and TRBJ2-7, with D possibly matching TRBD2 (5 bases). Germline loops: CDR1 SGHRS, CDR2 YFSETQ. Trimming removed 3 bases from V and 3 bases from J, with 13 bases in between. The CDR3 consists of 14 residues. The CDR3 region is CASSWRVESYEQYF. DNA for the CDR3: TGCGCCAGCAGCTGGCGGGTCGAGAGCTACGAGCAGTACTTC.

The rearrangement joins TRBV5-4 to TRBJ2-3; tentatively, D is TRBD1 (5 bases). Per the germline V gene, CDR1 is SGHNT and CDR2 is YYREEE (reference sequence). Trimming shortened V by 0 bases and J by 4 bases, and 6 bases separated the two germline ends. The CDR3 has 13 amino acids. The CDR3 spells CASSLVGPDTQYF. The CDR3 DNA sequence: TGTGCCAGCAGCTTGGTGGGGCCAGATACGCAGTATTTT.

CDR3 coding DNA: TGTGCCAGCAGCTTTGCGGGCGGAGGGGCAGATACGCAGTATTTT. Translation gives CASSFAGGGADTQYF. This chain uses TRBV7-2 with TRBJ2-3; maybe TRBD2 (6 bases). Germline V gene lookup returns CDR1 SGHTA and CDR2 FQGNSA. This CDR3 has 15 residues. The V and J ends lost 3 bases and 4 bases respectively, with 14 bases between them.

This clone was recorded a few times. The chain uses TRBV7-8 and TRBJ2-7; D may be TRBD2 (5 bases). V lost 0 bases, J lost 3 bases, and 12 bases lay in between. CDR3 length: 15 amino acids. Germline V CDR1 and CDR2: SGHVS, FQNEAQ. CDR3 sequence (DNA): TGTGCCAGCAGCTTAGCTCTTTCCGGGAACTACGAGCAGTACTTC. Its translation: CASSLALSGNYEQYF.

V gene TRBV6-5 combines with J gene TRBJ2-7, with 7 nucleotides matching TRBD2. This CDR3 contains 14 residues. Per germline, CDR1 MNHEY and CDR2 SVGAGI. The V gene end was trimmed by 6 bases and the J gene end by 5 bases; junction bases not matched to a gene: 10. CDR3 in amino acids: CASSSTRLAHEQYF. CDR3 DNA: TGTGCCAGCAGCTCCACTCGACTAGCCCACGAGCAGTACTTC.

V gene TRBV7-3 combines with J gene TRBJ1-6; D perhaps matches TRBD1 (6 bases). Trimming left V 2 bases short and J 7 bases short, with 9 bases between. Germline assignment: CDR1 SGHTA and CDR2 FQGTGA. The CDR3 totals 14 residues. CDR3 sequence: CASSLAGANSPLHF. Here the CDR3 DNA reads TGTGCCAGCAGCTTAGCAGGGGCGAATTCACCCCTCCACTTT.

The rearrangement uses TRBV5-1 and TRBJ1-1, with D tentatively TRBD1 (6 bases). CDR3 length equals 12 residues. Germline CDR1 SGHRS, CDR2 YFSETQ. Trimming cost V 4 bases and J 5 bases, with 9 bases left between them. Here the CDR3 DNA reads TGCGCCAGCAGCAGGGACACAACTGAAGCTTTCTTT. Its translation is CASSRDTTEAFF.

This clone was recorded only once. The V call is TRBV5-1, the J call TRBJ2-3; 12 bases align to TRBD2. In germline, CDR1 is SGHRS, CDR2 YFSETQ. Germline trimming cut 4 bases from V and 1 base from J; bases unmatched to any gene: 4. CDR3 length equals 16 residues. The CDR3: CASSGLAGMGTDTQYF. CDR3 coding DNA: TGCGCCAGCAGCGGACTAGCGGGAATGGGCACAGATACGCAGTATTTT.

This clone was seen more than once but under ten times. The chain employs TRBV4-1 and TRBJ1-5, with D possibly TRBD1 on 5 matching bases. Per the germline V gene, CDR1 is MGHRA and CDR2 is YSYEKL. The CDR3 runs 15 residues. Trimming removed 0 bases from V and 6 bases from J, with 12 bases in between. The CDR3 DNA sequence: TGCGCCAGCAGCCAAGAAGAAGGGGCAGGTCAGCCCCAGCATTTT. It is translated as CASSQEEGAGQPQHF.

The chain combines TRBV18 with TRBJ2-3; 8 positions agree with TRBD2. After removal of 0 bases from V and 6 bases from J, the junction contained 2 bases not matched to a gene. In germline, CDR1 is KGHSH, CDR2 LQKENI. The CDR3 consists of 14 residues. The CDR3 is CASSPPGLVDTQYF. The CDR3 region has the DNA TGTGCCAGCTCACCACCGGGACTAGTTGATACGCAGTATTTT.

The V gene is TRBV9, the J gene TRBJ2-1; TRBD2 agrees at 14 bases. The CDR3 is made up of 15 amino acids. Germline CDR1 is SGDLS and CDR2 is YYNGEE. V shed 0 bases and J 15 bases; nucleotides not matched to a gene: 8. CDR3 in DNA: TGTGCCAGCAGCGTAGAGGGACTAGCGGGAGCCCGACGGTTCTTC. Translation gives CASSVEGLAGARRFF.